This T cell receptor beta chain was identified in a study of blood T cell repertoires in COVID-19. Looking at the study overall: Specimens from acute and convalescent COVID-19 originated in the United States, Italy and Spain. The analysed material was cDNA or gDNA that came from T cells, B-cell-depleted T cells, or PBMCs.

TCRdb's copy holds only in-frame clones and misses some; the assay was immunoSEQ multiplex PCR. The table lists 100,000 to 150,000 clones, 86% of them singletons. Trimming removed 3 bases from V and 11 bases from J; junction bases left unmatched: 17. This CDR3 spans 16 amino acids. CDR1 SGHAT and CDR2 FQNNGV come from the germline V gene. The chain couples TRBV11-2 to TRBJ1-1, with TRBD1 matching over 8 bases. This TCR was sampled from a woman in her 70s with COVID-19, enrolled during active disease. What was sequenced was peripheral blood. CDR3 nucleotide sequence: TGTGCCAGCAGCTTCAATCCAGGGGGCGCCGGGGTGGGCGCTTTCTTT. It translates to CASSFNPGGAGVGAFF.